Sequencing of this T cell receptor (beta chain) was carried out in a study of beta chain features in type 1 diabetes. Whole-study context: All samples together contributed more than 90,000,000 sorted cells for examination.

Sorting that relied on CD45RO/CCR7/CD25/CD127/CD95/CD27 yielded CD4+ naive, central memory, regulatory and stem cell-like memory cells. The CDR3 has 11 residues. Between the trimmed V and J ends, which lost 5 bases and 2 bases, there was a span of 4 bases. Germline CDR1 reads LNHNV; CDR2 reads YYDKDF (reference sequence). This clone appeared a few times. Its antigen is as yet unknown. Sequenced material consisted of expressed TCRB transcripts (all of the isolated RNA was reverse transcribed). This table comes from immunoSEQ multiplex PCR, and its TCRdb copy is limited to in-frame clones, with some not included. Of more than 200,000 clones detected, more than 15% appear once; the ten largest clones hold 0.08% to 0.095%. Findings and caveats of the study: Healthy donors had naive, central memory and Treg TCRB repertoires that appeared less similar than those seen among patients. Shortening of TCRB CDR3s, moderate but significant, appeared in all four CD4+ subsets of Type 1 diabetes patients.

The chain recombines TRBV15 with TRBJ2-7; D not certain. Input material: naive CD4+ T cells from blood. The TCR was taken from a young man with type 1 diabetes. DNA of the CDR3: TGTGCCACCAGCGCGGCCTACGAGCAGTACTTC. Translating it yields CATSAAYEQYF.